The present TCR beta chain was sequenced within a study of cytomegalovirus exposure and HLA in healthy donors. Findings and caveats of the study: Productive status was seen about 87% or about 30% of the time for most TCR beta V segments in an earlier analysis. Fewer than 200 TCR beta chains were listed as cytomegalovirus-associated. As was reported, the HLA-A and HLA-B alleles of most subjects were accurately predicted from TCR beta sequences.

The study ran its PCR with 60 Vbeta and 13 Jbeta primers. The assay was immunoSEQ multiplex PCR, and TCRdb's table has in-frame clones only and misses some. Of around 80,000 clones detected, approximately 66% appear once; the ten largest clones hold 3.5% to 4.5%. On this clone itself: The antigen remains unidentified.

It was healthy bone marrow donors who served as donors. The receptor comes from a male donor in good health and CMV-seropositive. The sequenced sample consisted of PBMCs.

CDR3 amino acids: CSVVQVAGNTIYF. As DNA, the CDR3 is TGCAGCGTTGTACAGGTCGCAGGAAACACCATATATTTT. The chain is built from TRBV29-1 and TRBJ1-3; possible D gene TRBD1, 5 bases. Deletions cut 4 bases from V and 4 bases from J, with 11 bases between. CDR1 SQVTM and CDR2 ANQGSEA come from the germline V gene. CDR3 length: 13 residues. The full variable domain, with the rest looked up from reference TRBV29-1 and TRBJ1-3, is SAVISQKPSRDICQRGTSLTIQCQVDSQVTMMFWYRQQPGQSLTLIATANQGSEATYESGFVIDKFPISRPNLTFSTLTVSNMSPEDSSIYLCSVVQVAGNTIYFGEGSWLTVV.